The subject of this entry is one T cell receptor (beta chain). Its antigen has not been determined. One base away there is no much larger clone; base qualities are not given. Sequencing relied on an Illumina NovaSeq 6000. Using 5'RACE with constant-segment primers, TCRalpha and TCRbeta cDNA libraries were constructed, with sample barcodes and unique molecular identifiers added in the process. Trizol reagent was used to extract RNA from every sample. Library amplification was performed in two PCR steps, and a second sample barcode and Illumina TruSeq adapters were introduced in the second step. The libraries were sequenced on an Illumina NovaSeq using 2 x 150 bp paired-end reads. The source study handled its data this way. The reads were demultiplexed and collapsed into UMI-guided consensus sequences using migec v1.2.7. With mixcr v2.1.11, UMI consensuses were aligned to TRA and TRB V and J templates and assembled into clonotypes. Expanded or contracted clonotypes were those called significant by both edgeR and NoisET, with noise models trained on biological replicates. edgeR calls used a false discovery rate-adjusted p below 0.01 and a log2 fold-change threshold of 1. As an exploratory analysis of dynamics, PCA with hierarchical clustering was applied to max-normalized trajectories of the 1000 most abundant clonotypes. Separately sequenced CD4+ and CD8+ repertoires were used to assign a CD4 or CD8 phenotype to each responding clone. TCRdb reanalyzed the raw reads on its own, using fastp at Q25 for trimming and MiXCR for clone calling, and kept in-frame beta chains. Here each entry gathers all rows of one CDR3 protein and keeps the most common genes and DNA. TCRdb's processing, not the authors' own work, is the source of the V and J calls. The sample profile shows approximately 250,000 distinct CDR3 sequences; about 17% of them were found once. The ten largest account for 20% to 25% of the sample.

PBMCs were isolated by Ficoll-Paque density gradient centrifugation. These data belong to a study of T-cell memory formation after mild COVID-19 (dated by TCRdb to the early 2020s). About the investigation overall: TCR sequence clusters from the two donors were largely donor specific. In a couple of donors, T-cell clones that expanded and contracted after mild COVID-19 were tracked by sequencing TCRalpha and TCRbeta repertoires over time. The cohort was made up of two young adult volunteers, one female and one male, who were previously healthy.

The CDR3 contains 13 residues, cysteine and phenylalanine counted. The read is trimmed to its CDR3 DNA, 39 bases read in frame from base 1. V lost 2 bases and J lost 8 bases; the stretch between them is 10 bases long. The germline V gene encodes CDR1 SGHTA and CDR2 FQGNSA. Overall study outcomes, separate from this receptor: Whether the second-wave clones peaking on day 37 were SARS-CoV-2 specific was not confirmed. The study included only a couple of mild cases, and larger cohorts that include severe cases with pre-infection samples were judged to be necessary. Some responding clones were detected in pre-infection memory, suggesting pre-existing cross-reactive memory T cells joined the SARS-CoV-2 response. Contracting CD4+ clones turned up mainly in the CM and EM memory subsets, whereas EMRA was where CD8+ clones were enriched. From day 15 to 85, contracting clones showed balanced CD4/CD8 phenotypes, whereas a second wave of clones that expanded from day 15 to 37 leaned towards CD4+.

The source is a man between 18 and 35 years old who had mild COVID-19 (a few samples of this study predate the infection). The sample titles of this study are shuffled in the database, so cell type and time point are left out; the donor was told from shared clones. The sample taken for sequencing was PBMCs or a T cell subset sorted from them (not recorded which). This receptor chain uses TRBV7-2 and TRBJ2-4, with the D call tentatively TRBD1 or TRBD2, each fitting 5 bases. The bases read TGTGCCAGCAGCTTATCCGTGGGGGACATTCAGTACTTC. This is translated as CASSLSVGDIQYF.